This T cell receptor (beta chain) was recovered during a study of blood T cells in healthy people across ages. Study-wide results and limits: Estimates of diversity drawn from one million T cells were considered underestimates. Measured against age, TCR beta diversity per million T cells decreased in a roughly linear manner. Diversity was higher, and naive CD4+ cells more numerous, in long-lived donors than in aged donors.

PCR was performed a second time for roughly 7 to 11 cycles using a sample-barcoded 5' primer and a J-beta primer mix. Each of the samples gave a minimum of 2.5 million paired-end reads that contained CDR3. TCRdb itself ran the 5' RACE reads through MiXCR, one entry per CDR3 protein. The sample contains about 1.8 million distinct CDR3 sequences, less than 50% of which appear only once. About this clonotype: What it recognizes is unknown.

The CDR3 has 14 residues. Germline V lookup: CDR1 SQVTM, CDR2 ANQGSEA. Trimming left V 4 bases short and J 2 bases short, with 13 bases between. The receptor was isolated from a woman aged 40-49 years in good health. V is TRBV29-1 and J is TRBJ2-3; unclear D gene. What was sequenced was blood. CDR3 amino acids: CSVGSDFYTDTQYF. For the CDR3, the DNA is TGCAGCGTTGGGTCCGACTTCTACACAGATACGCAGTATTTT.